One and the same sample provided the 3 T cell receptor beta chains below, sequenced in a study of shared clonotypes between healthy human individuals. As defined, naive CD8 cells were CD45RO-negative and positively selected for CCR7, with terminally differentiated effector memory CD45RA+ cells excluded. Sequencing used immunoSEQ multiplex PCR; TCRdb keeps in-frame clones, though not all of them. The repertoire has 650,000 to 800,000 clones, 90% to 95% of them found once; the top ten carry 24%. Material for sequencing was naive CD8+ T cells sorted from blood. These receptor sequences come from a man aged 30 to 45 in good health.

This clone was seen just once. The chain carries TRBV29-1 and TRBJ2-1; 10 bases match TRBD2. The CDR3 extends over 14 amino acids. The V gene end was trimmed by 4 bases and the J gene end by 5 bases; junction bases not matched to a gene: 5. From germline, CDR1 is SQVTM and CDR2 ANQGSEA. The chain's CDR3 is CSVVGTSDHNEQFF. In nucleotides, the CDR3 is TGCAGCGTTGTAGGGACTAGCGACCACAATGAGCAGTTCTTC.

This rearrangement joins TRBV7-8 to TRBJ2-3; D gene unclear. The CDR3 spans 18 residues. CDR1 SGHVS and CDR2 FQNEAQ come from the germline V gene. Trimming shortened V by 4 bases and J by 4 bases, and 24 bases separated the two germline ends. CDR3 DNA: TGTGCCAGCAGCTCTTTAAGGCGGAGCTATCCAAGCCCAGATACGCAGTATTTT. Encoded protein: CASSSLRRSYPSPDTQYF.

The J gene is TRBJ2-1, the V gene TRBV11-2, with 12 bases matching TRBD2. V lost 4 bases to trimming and J lost 9 bases; unmatched junction nucleotides: 7. Germline assignment: CDR1 SGHAT and CDR2 FQNNGV. CDR3 size: 15 residues. The CDR3 DNA is TGTGCCAGCAGCTCCGGACTAGCGGGATCAAGTGAGCAGTTCTTC. It codes for CASSSGLAGSSEQFF.